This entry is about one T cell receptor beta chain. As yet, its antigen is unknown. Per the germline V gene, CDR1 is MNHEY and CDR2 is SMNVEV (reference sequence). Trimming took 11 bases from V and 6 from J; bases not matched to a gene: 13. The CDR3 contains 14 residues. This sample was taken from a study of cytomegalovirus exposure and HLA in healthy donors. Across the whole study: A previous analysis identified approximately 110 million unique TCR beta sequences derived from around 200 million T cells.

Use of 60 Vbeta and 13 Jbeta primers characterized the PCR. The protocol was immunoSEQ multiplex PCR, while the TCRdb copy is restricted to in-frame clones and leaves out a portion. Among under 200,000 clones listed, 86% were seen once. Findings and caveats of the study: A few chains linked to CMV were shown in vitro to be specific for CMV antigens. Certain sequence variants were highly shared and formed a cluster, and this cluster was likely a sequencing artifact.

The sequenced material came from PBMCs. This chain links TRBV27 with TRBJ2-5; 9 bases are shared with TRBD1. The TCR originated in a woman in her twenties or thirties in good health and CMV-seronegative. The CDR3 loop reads CASQGQGAGKTQYF. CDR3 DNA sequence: TGTGCCTCCCAGGGACAGGGAGCCGGAAAGACCCAGTACTTC.